The 31 T cell receptor beta chains presented below share a single source sample, sequenced in a study of OX40 agonist ivuxolimab in advanced cancers. The protocol was immunoSEQ multiplex PCR, while the TCRdb copy is restricted to in-frame clones and leaves out a portion. The table records about 47,000 clones, roughly 85% of them present only once. The specimen was CD4+ or CD8+ T cells sorted from blood, collected in a trial of the OX40 agonist ivuxolimab. These receptors all come from an adult with an advanced solid tumor such as melanoma, head and neck, liver or kidney cancer.

This clone was seen once. V gene TRBV14 combines with J gene TRBJ2-1; D is unresolved. The CDR3 totals 14 residues. Germline assignment: CDR1 SGHDN and CDR2 FVKESK. The V end was cut by 0 bases, the J end by 7 bases, with 10 bases between. The CDR3 region has the DNA TGTGCCAGCAGCCAAGATCAGGTGGAAAATGAGCAGTTCTTC. Residues: CASSQDQVENEQFF.

This chain connects TRBV28 to TRBJ1-2; D is unresolved. The CDR3 extends over 12 amino acids. The germline gives CDR1 MDHEN, CDR2 SYDVKM. Trimming took 5 bases from V and 5 from J, leaving 9 bases between them. The CDR3, as DNA: TGTGCCAGCAGTCCGGGAATATATGGCTACACCTTC. Residues: CASSPGIYGYTF.

This chain connects TRBV18 to TRBJ2-5; maybe TRBD1 (5 bases). The CDR3 runs to 14 residues. V shed 4 bases and J shed 2 bases, with 11 bases lying between them. Germline V lookup: CDR1 KGHSH, CDR2 LQKENI. The CDR3 spells CASSLHAGQETQYF. For the CDR3, the DNA is TGTGCCAGCTCACTTCACGCAGGGCAAGAGACCCAGTACTTC. Supplemented by reference TRBV18 and TRBJ2-5, the full variable domain reads NAGVMQNPRHLVRRRGQEARLRCSPMKGHSHVYWYRQLPEEGLKFMVYLQKENIIDESGMPKERFSAEFPKEGPSILRIQQVVRGDSAAYFCASSLHAGQETQYFGPGTRLLVL.

The genes are TRBV10-3 and TRBJ2-5; 8 positions match TRBD1. CDR3 size: 14 residues. Germline values: CDR1 ENHRY, CDR2 SYGVKD. The ends lost 3 bases at V and 11 bases at J; junction bases unmatched: 11. DNA for the CDR3: TGTGCCATCAGTGAACCCGGGACAGGTATCCCGCAGTACTTC. Amino acid sequence: CAISEPGTGIPQYF.

The J gene is TRBJ1-4, the V gene TRBV5-1; 10 nucleotides agree with TRBD1. Germline V gene lookup returns CDR1 SGHRS and CDR2 YFSETQ. With 4 bases clipped from V and 8 bases from J, the junction kept 5 bases outside the gene matches. The CDR3 runs to 14 residues. DNA of the CDR3: TGCGCCAGCAGCGGGACAGGGGATGAGGAAAAACTGTTTTTT. Amino acids: CASSGTGDEEKLFF. The full variable domain, in which reference TRBV5-1 and TRBJ1-4 provide the parts outside the CDR3, is KAGVTQTPRYLIKTRGQQVTLSCSPISGHRSVSWYQQTPGQGLQFLFEYFSETQRNKGNFPGRFSGRQFSNSRSEMNVSTLELGDSALYLCASSGTGDEEKLFFGSGTQLSVL.

The chain combines TRBV4-1 with TRBJ2-7; TRBD1 aligns across 7 bases. The CDR3 extends over 13 amino acids. V dropped 3 bases and J dropped 7; count of bases not matched to a gene: 6. CDR1 is MGHRA and CDR2 is YSYEKL in the germline V gene. CDR3 bases: TGCGCCAGCAGCCATTCATCAGGGGGTGAGCAGTACTTC. Its translation is CASSHSSGGEQYF.

The chain recombines TRBV5-4 with TRBJ2-7; TRBD2 aligns across 11 bases. The CDR3 totals 16 residues. J gave up 3 bases and V 4 bases, and 9 bases lay outside the gene matches. The V gene's germline CDR1 is SGHNT and CDR2 YYREEE (reference sequence). CDR3 nucleotide sequence: TGTGCCAGCAGCCCAGGCGGGACTAGCGGAAACTACGAGCAGTACTTC. Translated: CASSPGGTSGNYEQYF.

This sequence joins TRBV6-5 and TRBJ1-5, with 10 bases lining up with TRBD1. The CDR3 sequence is 15 residues long. V dropped 0 bases and J dropped 5; count of bases not matched to a gene: 1. Germline CDR1 reads MNHEY; CDR2 reads SVGAGI. CDR3 amino acids: CASSYSGTGDQPQHF. The CDR3 DNA is TGTGCCAGCAGTTACTCAGGGACAGGGGATCAGCCCCAGCATTTT.

This clone was counted only a few times. The CDR3 sequence: CASSSRGFNQPQHF. Here the CDR3 DNA reads TGTGCCAGTAGCAGTAGGGGGTTCAATCAGCCCCAGCATTTT. This chain joins TRBV19 and TRBJ1-5; tentative D call: TRBD1 (6 bases). The germline V gene has CDR1 LNHDA and CDR2 SQIVND (reference sequence). This CDR3 comprises 14 residues. Trimming left V 6 bases short and J 3 bases short, with 12 bases between.

The rearrangement links TRBV5-1 to TRBJ2-6, with unresolved D. CDR1 and CDR2 from the germline V gene are SGHRS and YFSETQ. This CDR3 is built from 16 residues. Trimming cost V 4 bases and J 4 bases, with 15 bases left between them. The CDR3 DNA is TGCGCCAGCAGCCCGCCGGTCCTCGCAGGGGCCAACGTCCTGACTTTC. The encoded protein is CASSPPVLAGANVLTF.

This clone appeared a single time. The junction differs from germline at one of its ends, possibly a read error. V gene TRBV4-1 combines with J gene TRBJ1-3; D is perhaps TRBD1 (5 bases). CDR1 and CDR2 (germline): MGHRA, YSYEKL. The CDR3 extends over 17 amino acids. The chain's CDR3 is CASSQTRSGAGGSTIYF. The CDR3 coding sequence is TGCGCCAGCAGCCAGACCCGAAGTGGCGCTGGGGGAAGCACCATATATTTT.

CDR3 DNA sequence: TGTGCCAGCAGTGTTGCCCTAGCGAATCAAGAGACCCAGTACTTC. Translating it yields CASSVALANQETQYF. The rearrangement links TRBV6-1 to TRBJ2-5; D may be TRBD2 (6 bases). The CDR3 extends over 15 amino acids. The germline CDR1 and CDR2 sequences are MNHNS and SASEGT. The V gene lost 4 bases and the J gene lost 2 bases, with 14 bases spanning the gap.

This CDR3 is CASSYGWTGGSYEQYF. In DNA form, the CDR3 reads TGTGCCAGCAGTTACGGATGGACAGGGGGATCCTACGAGCAGTACTTC. This chain links TRBV6-5 with TRBJ2-7, with 10 nucleotides matching TRBD1. This CDR3 contains 16 residues. Germline CDR1 reads MNHEY; CDR2 reads SVGAGI. V gave up 2 bases and J gave up 1 base; unmatched junction bases: 5.

CDR3 in amino acids: CAISPGATVPNTGELFF. In DNA, the CDR3 is TGTGCCATCAGCCCGGGAGCAACAGTACCGAACACCGGGGAGCTGTTTTTT. The chain recombines TRBV10-3 with TRBJ2-2, with TRBD2 as a possible D gene (6 bases). Trimming pared 6 bases from V and 0 bases from J, leaving 17 bases between. The CDR3 consists of 17 residues. Germline CDR1 and CDR2: ENHRY and SYGVKD.

J is TRBJ2-5 and V is TRBV4-1; TRBD1 matches at 9 bases. This CDR3 has 17 residues. In germline, CDR1 is MGHRA, CDR2 YSYEKL. Unmatched junction bases numbered 10, after V lost 4 bases and J lost 1 base. CDR3 sequence reads: CASSRTRDRVGQETQYF. The CDR3 DNA is TGCGCCAGCAGCCGCACCCGGGACAGGGTCGGCCAAGAGACCCAGTACTTC.

V is TRBV19 and J is TRBJ2-1; D remains unclear. Trimming pared 3 bases from V and 4 bases from J, leaving 13 bases between. CDR3 length: 15 residues. Per the germline V gene, CDR1 is LNHDA and CDR2 is SQIVND (reference sequence). The CDR3 bases are TGTGCCAGTAGTATTTCGGCAGGCGATTACAATGAGCAGTTCTTC. As protein: CASSISAGDYNEQFF.

Concerning this clone itself: At one end, the junction sequence differs from germline, possibly due to a read error. V is TRBV19 and J is TRBJ2-6; D is undetermined. This CDR3 comprises 13 residues. Germline V gene data show CDR1 as LNHDA and CDR2 as SQIVND (reference sequence). This CDR3 reads CASCISGANVLTF. DNA of the CDR3: TGTGCCAGTTGTATCTCTGGGGCCAACGTCCTGACTTTC. Looking up the rest from reference TRBV19 and TRBJ2-6 gives the full variable domain: DGGITQSPKYLFRKEGQNVTLSCEQNLNHDAMYWYRQDPGQGLRLIYYSQIVNDFQKGDIAEGYSVSREKKESFPLTVTSAQKNPTAFYLCASCISGANVLTFGAGSRLTVL.

The chain employs TRBV15 and TRBJ2-5; no firm D call. The CDR3 totals 14 residues. Germline loops: CDR1 LNHNV, CDR2 YYDKDF (reference sequence). Trimming removed 6 bases at V and 4 bases at J, with 15 bases between. The CDR3 loop is CATSRKRVTETQYF. The CDR3, as DNA: TGTGCCACCAGTAGGAAAAGGGTTACAGAGACCCAGTACTTC.

This clone was observed a single time. The chain joins TRBV10-3 to TRBJ2-1; 11 bases match TRBD2. V lost 5 bases, J lost 5 bases, and 11 bases stayed unmatched. CDR3 length: 17 residues. Germline V gene lookup returns CDR1 ENHRY and CDR2 SYGVKD. The CDR3 bases are TGTGCCATCAGTAGGCCCTTAGCGGGAGGGCCGGACAATGAGCAGTTCTTC. It is translated as CAISRPLAGGPDNEQFF.

This clone is deemed medium-sized. Other DNA sequences of this sample code for an identical CDR3. The rearrangement uses TRBV5-8 and TRBJ2-7; no clear D gene. V was pared by 1 base and J by 4 bases, with 6 bases between. This CDR3 is 12 amino acids long. Per germline, CDR1 SGHTS and CDR2 YDEGEE. The DNA for the CDR3 is TGTGCCAGCAGCTTGTCCTCGTACGAGCAGTACTTC. This sequence encodes CASSLSSYEQYF.

This clone was found once. The V gene is TRBV28, the J gene TRBJ1-1, with D perhaps TRBD1 (5 bases). Germline V gene lookup returns CDR1 MDHEN and CDR2 SYDVKM. The CDR3 runs to 15 residues. Trimming cost V 9 bases and J 1 base, with 18 bases left between them. The CDR3 DNA reads TGTGCCAGTTACGCTGCGTCTCAGGGGAACACTGAAGCTTTCTTT. The encoded protein is CASYAASQGNTEAFF.

CDR3 in amino acids: CASSFQGVRGPDTQYF. The CDR3 bases are TGTGCCAGCAGCTTTCAAGGTGTTAGGGGCCCAGATACGCAGTATTTT. V and J are TRBV7-8 and TRBJ2-3, with D tentatively TRBD1 (5 bases). Germline CDR1 is SGHVS and CDR2 is FQNEAQ. The CDR3 sequence is 16 residues long. Trimming removed 3 bases from V and 4 bases from J, with 17 bases in between.

The chain combines TRBV11-2 with TRBJ1-4; 7 bases are shared with TRBD1. Germline lookup yields CDR1 SGHAT and CDR2 FQNNGV. V shed 5 bases and J 5 bases; nucleotides not matched to a gene: 8. The CDR3 has 15 amino acids. The CDR3: CASSGPGQRNEKLFF. Written as DNA, the CDR3 is TGTGCCAGCAGCGGACCGGGACAGCGAAATGAAAAACTGTTTTTT.

The chain recombines TRBV5-4 with TRBJ2-1; D remains ambiguous. The CDR3 contains 11 residues. V was trimmed by 4 bases and J by 7 bases, leaving 6 bases between them. Germline V gene sequence: CDR1 SGHNT, CDR2 YYREEE (reference sequence). CDR3 amino acids: CASSLQNEQFF. For the CDR3, the DNA is TGTGCCAGCAGCCTTCAGAATGAGCAGTTCTTC. The full variable domain, completed using reference TRBV5-4 and TRBJ2-1, is ETGVTQSPTHLIKTRGQQVTLRCSSQSGHNTVSWYQQALGQGPQFIFQYYREEENGRGNFPPRFSGLQFPNYSSELNVNALELDDSALYLCASSLQNEQFFGPGTRLTVL.

This chain links TRBV14 with TRBJ2-7; D unclear. Between the trimmed V and J ends, which lost 1 base and 3 bases, there was a span of 13 bases. The CDR3 contains 15 residues. The germline V gene encodes CDR1 SGHDN and CDR2 FVKESK. The CDR3 DNA is TGTGCCAGCAGCCAAGTCCCCTCATCTTACTACGAGCAGTACTTC. This translates into CASSQVPSSYYEQYF.

The V and J genes are TRBV18 and TRBJ1-4, with D unresolved. The CDR3 loop spans 16 amino acids. Germline V lookup: CDR1 KGHSH, CDR2 LQKENI. V was clipped by 4 bases and J by 11 bases, with 23 bases between them. In nucleotides, the CDR3 is TGTGCCAGCTCACTCGCAAGGGTAACCCTGATCGGGAAACTGTTTTTT. Residues: CASSLARVTLIGKLFF.

The chain is built from TRBV9 and TRBJ2-1; the D is unclear. V shed 4 bases and J shed 0 bases, with 8 bases lying between them. Germline V gene data show CDR1 as SGDLS and CDR2 as YYNGEE. This CDR3 region has 14 residues. In nucleotides, the CDR3 is TGTGCCAGCAGCTCGGCTAGCTCCTACAATGAGCAGTTCTTC. Its translation: CASSSASSYNEQFF.

This clone was counted a few times. The V gene is TRBV29-1, the J gene TRBJ2-1; D tentatively fits TRBD1 or TRBD2 (7 bases each). Germline V CDR1 and CDR2: SQVTM, ANQGSEA. V was pared by 1 base and J by 4 bases, with 17 bases between. The CDR3 spans 16 residues. CDR3 protein: CSVEGTGEGAYNEQFF. The CDR3 DNA is TGCAGCGTTGAAGGAACAGGGGAGGGGGCTTACAATGAGCAGTTCTTC.

This chain connects TRBV7-3 to TRBJ2-1, with D possibly being TRBD2 (6 bases). Germline CDR1 reads SGHTA; CDR2 reads FQGTGA. CDR3 length: 15 amino acids. V lost 5 bases, J lost 7 bases, and 18 bases lay in between. This CDR3 reads CASSLTPGLVNEQFF. CDR3 nucleotides: TGTGCCAGCAGCCTCACCCCGGGACTCGTGAATGAGCAGTTCTTC.

The chain links TRBV27 to TRBJ2-5; TRBD1 agrees at 7 bases. The J call may not be correct, given that the DNA end is closer to TRBJ2-7. The CDR3 consists of 15 residues. Germline V gene lookup returns CDR1 MNHEY and CDR2 SMNVEV (reference sequence). DNA of the CDR3: TGTGCCAGCAGACACTCCGGGACAGTGACCTACGAGCAGTACTTC. Residues: CASRHSGTVTYEQYF.

The chain joins TRBV7-9 to TRBJ2-3; unclear D gene. The CDR3 contains 14 residues. The germline CDR1 and CDR2 sequences are SEHNR and FQNEAQ (reference sequence). Trimming removed 2 bases at V and 5 bases at J, with 11 bases between. CDR3 residues: CASSLSRPRDTQYF. The CDR3 DNA sequence: TGTGCCAGCAGCTTAAGTCGCCCCAGAGATACGCAGTATTTT.